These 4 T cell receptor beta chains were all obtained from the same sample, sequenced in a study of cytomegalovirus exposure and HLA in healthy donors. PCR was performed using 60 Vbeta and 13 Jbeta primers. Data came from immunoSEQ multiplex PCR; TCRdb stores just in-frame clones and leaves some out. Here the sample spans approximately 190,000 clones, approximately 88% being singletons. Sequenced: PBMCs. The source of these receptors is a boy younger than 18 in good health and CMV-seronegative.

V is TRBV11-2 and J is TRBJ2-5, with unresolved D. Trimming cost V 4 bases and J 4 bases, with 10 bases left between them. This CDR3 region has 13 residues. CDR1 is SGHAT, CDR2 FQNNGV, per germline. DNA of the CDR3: TGTGCCAGCAGCTCTCGCCAGGTAGAGACCCAGTACTTC. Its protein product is CASSSRQVETQYF. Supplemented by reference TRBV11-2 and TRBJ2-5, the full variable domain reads EAGVAQSPRYKIIEKRQSVAFWCNPISGHATLYWYQQILGQGPKLLIQFQNNGVVDDSQLPKDRFSAERLKGVDSTLKIQPAKLEDSAVYLCASSSRQVETQYFGPGTRLLVL.

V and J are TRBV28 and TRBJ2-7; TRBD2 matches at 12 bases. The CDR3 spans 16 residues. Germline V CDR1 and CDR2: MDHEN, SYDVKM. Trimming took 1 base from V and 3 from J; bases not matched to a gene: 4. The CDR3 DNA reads TGTGCCAGCAGTTTATCCCTACTAGCGGGGGGCTACGAGCAGTACTTC. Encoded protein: CASSLSLLAGGYEQYF. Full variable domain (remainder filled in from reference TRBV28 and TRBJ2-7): DVKVTQSSRYLVKRTGEKVFLECVQDMDHENMFWYRQDPGLGLRLIYFSYDVKMKEKGDIPEGYSVSREKKERFSLILESASTNQTSMYLCASSLSLLAGGYEQYFGPGTRLTVT.

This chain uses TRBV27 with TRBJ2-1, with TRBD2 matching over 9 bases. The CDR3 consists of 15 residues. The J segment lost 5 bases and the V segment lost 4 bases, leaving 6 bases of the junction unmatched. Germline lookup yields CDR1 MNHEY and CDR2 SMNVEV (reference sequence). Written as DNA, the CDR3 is TGTGCCAGCAGTTCGGGGACTAGCCTTGACAATGAGCAGTTCTTC. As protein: CASSSGTSLDNEQFF.

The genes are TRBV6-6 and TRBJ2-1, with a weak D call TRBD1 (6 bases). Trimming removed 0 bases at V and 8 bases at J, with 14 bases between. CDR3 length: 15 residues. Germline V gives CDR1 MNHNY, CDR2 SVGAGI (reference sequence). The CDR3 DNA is TGTGCCAGCAGTTACTCGACCAGGGGCAGGGATGAGCAGTTCTTC. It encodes CASSYSTRGRDEQFF.